One sample yielded the 17 T cell receptor beta chains listed below, sequenced in a study of CD8 T cells in Susac syndrome. RNA amounts of roughly 0.5 to 1 ug underwent reverse transcription with random hexamers. MiXCR was run by TCRdb on the immunoSEQ multiplex PCR reads, yielding one entry per CDR3 protein. The sample holds 150,000 to 160,000 distinct CDR3 sequences, over 85% seen once. Sequenced: CD8+ T cells from PBMCs. The receptors were gathered from a human donor with multiple sclerosis.

The J gene is TRBJ2-1, the V gene TRBV7-8, with D unclear. V was trimmed by 8 bases and J by 1 base, leaving 9 bases between them. Per germline, CDR1 SGHVS and CDR2 FQNEAQ. The CDR3 consists of 13 residues. The CDR3 DNA reads as TGTGCCAGCTTTGCGCCGTCCTACAATGAGCAGTTCTTC. Protein: CASFAPSYNEQFF. Full variable domain (missing parts from reference TRBV7-8 and TRBJ2-1): GAGVSQSPRYKVAKRGQDVALRCDPISGHVSLFWYQQALGQGPEFLTYFQNEAQLDKSGLPSDRFFAERPEGSVSTLKIQRTQQEDSAVYLCASFAPSYNEQFFGPGTRLTVL.

This rearrangement joins TRBV6-5 to TRBJ1-2; D unresolved. This CDR3 has 14 amino acids. With 0 bases removed from V and 2 bases from J, the gap between germline ends came to 7 bases. Germline V CDR1 and CDR2: MNHEY, SVGAGI. Here the CDR3 reads CASSYSETNYGYTF. The CDR3 region has the DNA TGTGCCAGCAGTTACTCGGAGACAAACTATGGCTACACCTTC.

V gene TRBV10-3 combines with J gene TRBJ2-7; TRBD1 matches 8 bases. Germline V lookup: CDR1 ENHRY, CDR2 SYGVKD. The CDR3 has 18 amino acids. The junction had 12 bases not matched to a gene; V was cut back by 0 bases and J by 2 bases. The CDR3 loop is CAISESKGTGRGPYEQYF. As DNA, the CDR3 is TGTGCCATCAGTGAGTCGAAAGGGACAGGTCGCGGTCCCTACGAGCAGTACTTC.

The chain has TRBV18 and TRBJ1-5, with D possibly being TRBD1 (5 bases). CDR1 is KGHSH, CDR2 LQKENI, per germline. The CDR3 runs 17 residues. V was clipped by 2 bases and J by 2 bases, with 16 bases between them. The CDR3 spells CASSPARGVEGNQPQHF. DNA of the CDR3: TGTGCCAGCTCACCAGCAAGGGGTGTGGAGGGCAATCAGCCCCAGCATTTT.

The J gene is TRBJ1-5, the V gene TRBV7-9; D gene ambiguous. Per germline, CDR1 SEHNR and CDR2 FQNEAQ (reference sequence). The CDR3 extends over 15 amino acids. V was shortened by 5 bases and J by 0 bases, with 11 bases between the two germline ends. The CDR3 coding sequence is TGTGCCAGCAGCCCCGCTGAGGGTAGCAATCAGCCCCAGCATTTT. Translating gives CASSPAEGSNQPQHF.

This chain joins TRBV4-3 and TRBJ1-2; 7 bases align to TRBD1. The V and J ends lost 1 base and 4 bases, in that order; junction bases with no gene match: 6. The CDR3 consists of 15 residues. Germline V lookup: CDR1 LGHNA, CDR2 YSLEER. Written as DNA, the CDR3 is TGCGCCAGCAGCCAAGGAGTCAGGGGGACCTATGGCTACACCTTC. It codes for CASSQGVRGTYGYTF.

The chain carries TRBV24-1 and TRBJ2-1, with D uncertain. Per the germline V gene, CDR1 is KGHDR and CDR2 is SFDVKD. V was clipped by 4 bases and J by 5 bases, with 5 bases between them. The CDR3 length is 12 residues. This chain's CDR3 is CATSESNNEQFF. DNA of the CDR3: TGTGCCACCAGTGAAAGCAACAATGAGCAGTTCTTC.

This chain joins TRBV13 and TRBJ2-5; the match to TRBD1 covers 9 bases. The CDR3 is made up of 14 amino acids. Germline CDR1 PRHDT, CDR2 FYEKMQ (reference sequence). Trimming took 6 bases from V and 5 from J; bases not matched to a gene: 7. The CDR3 loop is CASSKTGGEETQYF. CDR3 sequence (DNA): TGTGCCAGCAGTAAGACAGGGGGAGAGGAGACCCAGTACTTC.

V usage is TRBV9 and J usage is TRBJ1-2; D not resolved. Trimming removed 4 bases at V and 13 bases at J, with 5 bases between. Germline V gene sequence: CDR1 SGDLS, CDR2 YYNGEE. The CDR3 has 8 residues. The CDR3 loop is CASSPLTF. In DNA, the CDR3 is TGTGCCAGCAGCCCCCTCACCTTC. Combining the CDR3 with reference TRBV9 and TRBJ1-2 gives the whole variable domain DSGVTQTPKHLITATGQRVTLRCSPRSGDLSVYWYQQSLDQGLQFLIQYYNGEERAKGNILERFSAQQFPDLHSELNLSSLELGDSALYFCASSPLTFGSGTRLTVV.

The V call is TRBV27, the J call TRBJ1-2; D is unresolved. The CDR3 is 13 amino acids. V lost 6 bases, J lost 4 bases, and 12 bases lay in between. Germline CDR1 and CDR2: MNHEY and SMNVEV (reference sequence). CDR3 protein: CASRWASSYGYTF. As DNA, the CDR3 is TGTGCCAGCAGGTGGGCGAGCTCCTATGGCTACACCTTC.

The V gene is TRBV6-6, the J gene TRBJ2-5; tentative D call: TRBD2 (6 bases). Trimming left V 4 bases short and J 5 bases short, with 8 bases between. The germline CDR1 and CDR2 sequences are MNHNY and SVGAGI (reference sequence). This CDR3 has 12 amino acids. CDR3 in DNA: TGTGCCAGCAGTTGGGGGGAGGAGACCCAGTACTTC. Translating gives CASSWGEETQYF.

The V gene is TRBV7-8, the J gene TRBJ2-3, with 7 positions matching TRBD2. Trimming cost V 4 bases and J 2 bases; bases outside gene matches: 9. The CDR3 is 16 residues long. Germline V gene sequence: CDR1 SGHVS, CDR2 FQNEAQ. The CDR3 sequence is CASSSPLGLITDTQYF. The CDR3 bases are TGTGCCAGCAGCTCACCCCTGGGACTAATCACAGATACGCAGTATTTT. Using reference TRBV7-8 and TRBJ2-3 for the parts outside the CDR3, the full variable domain is GAGVSQSPRYKVAKRGQDVALRCDPISGHVSLFWYQQALGQGPEFLTYFQNEAQLDKSGLPSDRFFAERPEGSVSTLKIQRTQQEDSAVYLCASSSPLGLITDTQYFGPGTRLTVL.

This rearrangement joins TRBV3-1 to TRBJ2-1; 9 nucleotides align to TRBD1. There are 14 residues in the CDR3. Germline V gene sequence: CDR1 LGHDT, CDR2 YNNKEL (reference sequence). Unmatched junction bases numbered 11, after V lost 5 bases and J lost 12 bases. The CDR3 spells CASSSRDREKRQFF. CDR3 nucleotide sequence: TGTGCCAGCAGCTCCCGGGACAGGGAAAAGCGGCAGTTCTTC.

V usage is TRBV7-9 and J usage is TRBJ2-5; D is possibly TRBD1 (7 bases). The CDR3 runs to 17 residues. Trimming cost V 5 bases and J 4 bases, with 23 bases left between them. Germline assignment: CDR1 SEHNR and CDR2 FQNEAQ (reference sequence). In nucleotides, the CDR3 is TGTGCCAGCAGCCAGGGGGGAGAGACACAGAGCAGAGAGACCCAGTACTTC. As protein: CASSQGGETQSRETQYF.

The chain combines TRBV7-9 with TRBJ2-3; TRBD1 aligns across 8 bases. V lost 10 bases, J lost 3 bases, and 9 bases stayed unmatched. CDR1 SEHNR and CDR2 FQNEAQ come from the germline V gene (reference sequence). The CDR3 extends over 14 amino acids. The CDR3 sequence: CATSGQGLTDTQYF. CDR3 coding DNA: TGTGCCACCTCAGGACAGGGCTTAACAGATACGCAGTATTTT.

V is TRBV9 and J is TRBJ2-1, with 9 bases fitting TRBD1. Germline V gene lookup returns CDR1 SGDLS and CDR2 YYNGEE. J lost 5 bases, V lost 0 bases, and 6 bases had no gene match. This CDR3 region has 16 residues. The CDR3, as DNA: TGTGCCAGCAGCGTAGGAGGGACAGGGAGACACAATGAGCAGTTCTTC. Protein product: CASSVGGTGRHNEQFF.

The CDR3 spells CASSARQRRDTEAFF. CDR3 DNA: TGTGCCAGTAGTGCGCGACAGAGGAGAGACACTGAAGCTTTCTTT. V gene TRBV19 combines with J gene TRBJ1-1; D perhaps matches TRBD1 (5 bases). V lost 5 bases, J lost 3 bases, and 16 bases lay in between. Germline-derived CDR1 and CDR2 are LNHDA and SQIVND (reference sequence). This CDR3 has 15 amino acids.